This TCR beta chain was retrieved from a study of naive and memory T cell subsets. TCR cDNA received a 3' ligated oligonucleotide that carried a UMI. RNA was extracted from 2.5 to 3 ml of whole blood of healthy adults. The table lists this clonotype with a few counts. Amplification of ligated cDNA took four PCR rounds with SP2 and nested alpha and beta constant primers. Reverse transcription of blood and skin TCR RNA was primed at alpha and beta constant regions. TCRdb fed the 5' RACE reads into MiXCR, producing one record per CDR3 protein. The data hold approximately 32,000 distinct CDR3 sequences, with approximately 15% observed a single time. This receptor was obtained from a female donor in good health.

The DNA for the CDR3 is TGTGCCACCAGCAGTGGGGGCTTAGTCTGGGCCCGCGAGGGAGATACGCAGTATTTT. This translates into CATSSGGLVWAREGDTQYF. V usage is TRBV15 and J usage is TRBJ2-3; tentatively, D is TRBD1 (6 bases). Germline CDR1 is LNHNV and CDR2 is YYDKDF (reference sequence). The CDR3 runs 19 residues. V was clipped by 3 bases and J by 5 bases, with 27 bases between them. Complete variable domain (other parts from reference TRBV15 and TRBJ2-3): DAMVIQNPRYQVTQFGKPVTLSCSQTLNHNVMYWYQQKSSQAPKLLFHYYDKDFNNEADTPDNFQSRRPNTSFCFLDIRSPGLGDTAMYLCATSSGGLVWAREGDTQYFGPGTRLTVL.